This T cell receptor (beta chain) was recorded in a study of shared clonotypes between healthy human individuals. The CDR3 covers 12 residues. The V and J ends lost 3 bases and 8 bases respectively, with 10 bases between them. Per the germline V gene, CDR1 is KGHSH and CDR2 is LQKENI. TCRdb's copy holds only in-frame clones and misses some; the assay was immunoSEQ multiplex PCR. The profile shows millions of clones, roughly 94% of them singletons. This clone has just one count. The rearrangement uses TRBV18 and TRBJ1-2; the D is unclear. This sequence originates from a man aged 18 to 29 in good health. Source material: naive CD4+ T cells sorted from blood. Subset described: CD45RA+ positively selected. CDR3 sequence reads: CASSPGSRGYTF. CDR3 DNA sequence: TGTGCCAGCTCACCCGGCAGTAGAGGCTACACCTTC.